Given below is one TCR beta chain in context. The specificity of this receptor is unknown. Base-call qualities are not available, and no considerably larger clone is one nucleotide away. The data originate from a study of cytomegalovirus exposure and HLA in healthy donors (dated by TCRdb to 2015 to 2018). For the study in its entirety: An earlier analysis of fewer than 750 of the donors reported about 280 Gb of sequence data and around 110 million unique TCR beta sequences obtained from about 200 million T cells. Rather than drawing on any new phenotypic data, the later analysis identified candidate immune exposures from TCR beta sequences and the way those sequences occurred across donors. Both class I and class II loci were covered by HLA typing, at four-digit resolution. A later analysis re-analyzed previously published TCR beta repertoires from about 600 donors and added high-resolution HLA genotyping to study TCR occurrence patterns. A few DR-DQ haplotypes were treated as single units for association and clustering because of strong linkage in the cohort. In a later genetic analysis, genome-wide SNP genotypes for about 55% of the roughly 700 donors were used, and that subset was treated as a discovery cohort. All discovery cohort repertoires had been generated on a single sequencing platform. The study was designed to test whether signatures of past pathogen exposure could be identified by cataloging public T cell receptors. Alongside the repertoire data, information on donor age, sex, ethnicity and CMV serostatus was compiled. The number of donors typed differed by locus, with about 620-630 for A, B, C, DRB1 and DQB1, more than 500 for DQA1, 606 for DPA1, and about 450 for DPB1. Across some 400 genotyped donors of the cohort, an average of approximately 220,000 unique TCR beta nucleotide sequences per donor were sequenced, and roughly 20% of those sequences were non-productive. Of the approximately 400 genotyped donors, 80% to 90% were placed in the genetic ancestry cluster associated with self-reported Caucasian donors. In addition to the first cohort of 666 subjects, a separate validation cohort of 130 or so different subjects was used. Using immunosequencing, the study profiled T cell repertoires from fewer than 700 subjects and related those repertoires to cytomegalovirus serostatus. An early release covering over 500 HLA-typed donors comprised approximately 300 gigabases of sequencing data and around 80 million unique TCR sequences. An earlier analysis of roughly 580 of the donors used high-throughput TCR beta sequencing to judge whether each TCR beta V gene segment behaved as functional or pseudogenic. The study combined high-throughput TCR immunosequencing, statistical association of individual TCRs with disease status, and machine learning to predict cytomegalovirus infection status.

The library was made by the immunoSEQ multiplex PCR assay. A mixture of 60 forward primers for TCR Vbeta segments and 13 reverse primers for TCR Jbeta segments was used in the multiplex PCR. Amplification of the CDR3 region of rearranged TCR beta genes was performed with a multiplex PCR assay on genomic DNA. On the Illumina HiSeq System, the amplified TCR beta libraries were sequenced as 87-base-pair reads. In the authors' own workflow: A later analysis counted tens of millions of unique TCR beta chains across the 650 to 800 repertoires, and some 11 million of these chains were shared by at least two donors. A nearest-neighbor algorithm error-corrected the raw reads and collapsed the reads into unique sequences, merging closely related sequences to remove PCR and sequencing errors. Alignment of CDR3 sequences to IMGT reference sequences was used to assign V, D and J gene segments. For a sequence to be retained, a match of at least six nucleotides to both a V gene segment and a J gene segment was required. A rearrangement counted as productive if the CDR3 had no stop codons and remained in frame with V and J, and every other rearrangement counted as non-productive. Following IMGT convention, CDR3 was defined as the stretch from the second conserved V-encoded cysteine to the conserved J-encoded phenylalanine. The earlier analysis of approximately 500 of the donors excluded sequences that lacked an unambiguous match to a single V gene segment. In an earlier analysis of 587 of the donors, V segments were called functional above 56.7% productive rearrangements and were called segregating when the between-donor standard deviation exceeded 5%. A statistical classification framework was developed to diagnose cytomegalovirus status using the catalog of TCR beta chain sequences. In a later analysis, V and J genes were assigned by comparing TCR nucleotide sequences against IMGT/GENE-DB human TR gene sequences. In a later analysis, CDR3 sequences and most-parsimonious VDJ recombination scenarios were assigned using the TCRdist pipeline. A later analysis defined each TCR beta chain by its CDR3 amino acid sequence plus V-gene family, and excluded reads lacking a unique V-gene family. As a way to deal with suspected cross-contamination and a sequencing artifact, a later analysis dropped approximately 570 nucleotide sequences that were highly shared and had low generation probability. In a later analysis, a clonal expansion index for each public chain was calculated from normalized within-repertoire ranks of inferred template counts. A later analysis computed generation probabilities with a VDJ recombination model fitted to out-of-frame rearrangements, and checked the results against IGoR. In a later analysis, TCR-TCR, TCR-HLA and TCR-CMV co-occurrence was scored with hypergeometric tests, and a repertoire-size bias correction was applied to TCR pairs. False discovery rates were estimated in a later analysis by permuting HLA or CMV assignments 20 times. In a later analysis, co-occurring TCRs were grouped with DBSCAN, and TCRdist sequence similarity was added when clustering was performed within HLA-allele-positive subsets. Repertoires with fewer than 30,000 or more than 120,000 public chains were left out of co-occurrence clustering, as were roughly five repertoires with anomalous nucleotide sharing. In TCRdb, the immuneACCESS table is reduced to in-frame sequences with V and J assigned. These tables do not hold every clone; where another copy was compared, an unresolved V gene accounts for under half, and the others remain unexplained. The V and J calls and clone size were taken over from that table, and D and trimming were inferred from the DNA. The sample contains fewer than 200,000 clones, approximately 62% of them found a single time. Together, the top ten hold approximately 1.5% of the sample.

The cohort was made up of 500 to 850 healthy bone marrow donors. Cohort members were all nominally healthy when sampled, although unrecorded immune exposures were likely present. The donor tested CMV seronegative and was one of the 352 seronegative cohort members. Every donor gave a peripheral blood sample, and the peripheral blood mononuclear cells from that sample were used for TCR beta sequencing. Genomic DNA was extracted from the blood cell samples with the Qiagen DNeasy Blood Extraction Kit. Measured from the cysteine to the phenylalanine, the CDR3 is 14 residues long. CDR3 DNA is the only sequence kept; it has 42 bases, read in frame from the first base. V loses 1 base of germline sequence and J loses 2 bases, and the interval between the two ends is 8 bases. As encoded in the germline V gene (reference sequence), CDR1 is LNHNV while CDR2 is YYDKDF. Results the study describes overall, beyond this receptor: In a later analysis, HLA-associated TCR beta chains were found to be more clonally expanded and to have lower generation probabilities than equally common non-associated chains. Some IMGT-functional V segments, including TRBV6-2 and TRBV6-3, could not be told apart with the 87-base-pair reads, so those segments were excluded. The study gave a list of 150 to 200 TCR beta chains associated with cytomegalovirus. At a false discovery rate of 0.05, a later analysis linked 16,951 TCR beta sequences to specific HLA alleles. Correlated functional status among segregating V segments might reflect linkage disequilibrium, but an unknown experimental factor could not be ruled out. A further reported finding was that TCR beta sequences accurately predicted the HLA-A and HLA-B alleles for most subjects in the first cohort. Roughly 15 rarely observed V segments, including chromosome 9 orphons, were excluded from the earlier analysis of approximately 500 of the donors because counts were too low. According to a later analysis, most CMV-associated TCR beta chains appeared to be HLA-restricted, and the HLA associations seemed to be driven largely by CMV exposure. According to a later analysis, parvovirus B19, influenza, CMV and Epstein-Barr virus appeared linked to several top co-occurrence clusters. For the cohort, immune exposure information was limited to CMV serostatus. An association between a missense DCLRE1C variant and V-gene and J-gene trimming of TCR beta chains was found in a later genetic analysis and replicated in an independent cohort. A later analysis found that TCR association rates varied across HLA loci, with DRB1 alleles showing the most associated TCRs and HLA-C alleles the fewest. The authors suggested that the approach could potentially be generalized to other disease states and immunological phenotypes. Compared with the approximately 710-donor mean, donors in an Asian-associated ancestry cluster had fewer N-insertions in productive TCRs, according to a later genetic analysis. While some public TCRs were present in many individuals, most TCR sequences turned up only very rarely across donors. Presence/absence analyses assumed roughly uniform sequencing depth across donors, an assumption that may not hold. This cohort had only TCR beta chains sequenced, and the lack of alpha or paired-chain data limited which features could be detected. An earlier analysis of 450 to 750 of the donors showed that most TCR beta V segments appeared in productive rearrangements either about 90% or about 30% of the time, which broadly matched IMGT annotations. The classifier was reported to diagnose cytomegalovirus status with high specificity and sensitivity in both the original and validation cohorts. Because HLA typing was missing for some donors at each locus, association tests included only the typed subset. Strong co-occurrence of HLA alleles, especially DR and DQ, made assigning TCR associations to individual alleles difficult. In vitro tests confirmed that a few of the cytomegalovirus-associated TCR beta chains recognize cytomegalovirus antigens. A group of highly shared sequence variants was considered likely to be a technical artifact of the sequencing pipeline.

The sequence was obtained from a man aged 45 to 65 in good health and CMV-seronegative. Specimen: PBMCs. The chain was built from TRBV15 and TRBJ2-5, with the D gene not clear enough to name. The CDR3 here reads CATSRVVLQETQYF. The DNA is TGTGCCACCAGCAGAGTCGTGTTACAAGAGACCCAGTACTTC. The CDR3 plus the reference TRBV15 and TRBJ2-5 genes for the other parts give the full variable domain: DAMVIQNPRYQVTQFGKPVTLSCSQTLNHNVMYWYQQKSSQAPKLLFHYYDKDFNNEADTPDNFQSRRPNTSFCFLDIRSPGLGDTAMYLCATSRVVLQETQYFGPGTRLLVL.